This TCR beta chain was sequenced in a study of a mutant IDH1 vaccine in newly diagnosed glioma. Across the whole study: Initiation of the vaccine course occurred 4-6 weeks after radiotherapy alone, or alongside temozolomide cycles. There were approximately 62% males and roughly 38% females among treated patients, whose mean age was approximately 41 years.

About this clone itself: The antigen is undetermined. A junction end diverges from the germline sequence, so it may reflect a read error.

Time point noted: week 5, during vaccination. The study gave 300 ug of mutant IDH1 20-mer peptide per vaccine dose, with topical imiquimod. Here immunoSEQ multiplex PCR was the method, and the copy in TCRdb shows in-frame clones only, minus some. Seen here are some 60,000 clones, about nine tenths observed once, and the top ten hold approximately 4.2%. The CDR3 has 14 amino acids. The germline CDR1 and CDR2 sequences are SSHAT and FNYEAQ (reference sequence). The chain carries TRBV7-7 and TRBJ2-1, with 7 positions matching TRBD2. The receptor was isolated from a woman between 40 and 55 years old with glioma. Here the sequenced sample was PBMCs, taken from a glioma patient whose treatment included an IDH1 peptide vaccine. The DNA for the CDR3 is TGTGCTAGCAGCTTAGCGCCGGGAGGCAATGAGCAGTTCTTC. Translation: CASSLAPGGNEQFF.